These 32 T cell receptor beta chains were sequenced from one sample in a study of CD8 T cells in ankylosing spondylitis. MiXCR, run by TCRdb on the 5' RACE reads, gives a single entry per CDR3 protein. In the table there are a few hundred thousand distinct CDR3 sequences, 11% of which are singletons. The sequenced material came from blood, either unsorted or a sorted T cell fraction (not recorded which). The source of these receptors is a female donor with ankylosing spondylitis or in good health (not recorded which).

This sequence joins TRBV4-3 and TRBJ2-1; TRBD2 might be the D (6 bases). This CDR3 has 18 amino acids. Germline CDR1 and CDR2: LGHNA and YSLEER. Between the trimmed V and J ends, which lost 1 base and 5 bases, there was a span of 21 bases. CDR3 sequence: CASSQGPGGPDLNNEQFF. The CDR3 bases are TGCGCCAGCAGCCAAGGCCCCGGGGGTCCCGATTTGAACAATGAGCAGTTCTTC.

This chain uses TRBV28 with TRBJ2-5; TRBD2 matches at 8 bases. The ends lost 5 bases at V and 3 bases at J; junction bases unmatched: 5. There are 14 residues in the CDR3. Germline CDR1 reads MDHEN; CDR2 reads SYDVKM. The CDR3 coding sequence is TGTGCCAGCAGTCCCCTCGGGAGGGAAGAGACCCAGTACTTC. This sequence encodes CASSPLGREETQYF. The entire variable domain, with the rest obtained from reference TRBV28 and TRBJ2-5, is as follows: DVKVTQSSRYLVKRTGEKVFLECVQDMDHENMFWYRQDPGLGLRLIYFSYDVKMKEKGDIPEGYSVSREKKERFSLILESASTNQTSMYLCASSPLGREETQYFGPGTRLLVL.

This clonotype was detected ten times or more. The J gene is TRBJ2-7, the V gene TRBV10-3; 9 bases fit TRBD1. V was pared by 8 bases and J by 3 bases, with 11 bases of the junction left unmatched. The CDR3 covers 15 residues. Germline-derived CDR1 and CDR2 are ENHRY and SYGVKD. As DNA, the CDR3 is TGTGCCATCCGAGAGACCGGACAGGGGTACTACGAGCAGTACTTC. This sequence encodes CAIRETGQGYYEQYF.

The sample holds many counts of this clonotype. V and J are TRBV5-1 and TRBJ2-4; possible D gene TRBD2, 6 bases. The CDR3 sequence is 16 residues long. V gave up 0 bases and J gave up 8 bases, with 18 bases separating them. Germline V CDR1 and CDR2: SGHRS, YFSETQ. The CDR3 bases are TGCGCCAGCAGCTTGGAAGCGGGCCAGGCCGGAGACATTCAGTACTTC. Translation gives CASSLEAGQAGDIQYF.

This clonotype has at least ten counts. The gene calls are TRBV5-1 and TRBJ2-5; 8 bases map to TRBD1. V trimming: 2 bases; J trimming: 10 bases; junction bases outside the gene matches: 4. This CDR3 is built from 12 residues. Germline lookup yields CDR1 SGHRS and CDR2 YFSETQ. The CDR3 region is CASSFDRGDQYF. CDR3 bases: TGCGCCAGCAGCTTCGACAGGGGTGACCAGTACTTC.

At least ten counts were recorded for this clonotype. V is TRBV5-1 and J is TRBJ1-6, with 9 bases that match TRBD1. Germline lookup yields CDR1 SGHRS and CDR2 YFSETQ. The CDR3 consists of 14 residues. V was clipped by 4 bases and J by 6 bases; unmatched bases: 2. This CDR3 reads CASSGGQGNSPLHF. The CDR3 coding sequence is TGCGCCAGCAGCGGGGGACAGGGTAATTCACCCCTCCACTTT. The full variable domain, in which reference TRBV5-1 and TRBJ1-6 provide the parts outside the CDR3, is KAGVTQTPRYLIKTRGQQVTLSCSPISGHRSVSWYQQTPGQGLQFLFEYFSETQRNKGNFPGRFSGRQFSNSRSEMNVSTLELGDSALYLCASSGGQGNSPLHFGNGTRLTVT.

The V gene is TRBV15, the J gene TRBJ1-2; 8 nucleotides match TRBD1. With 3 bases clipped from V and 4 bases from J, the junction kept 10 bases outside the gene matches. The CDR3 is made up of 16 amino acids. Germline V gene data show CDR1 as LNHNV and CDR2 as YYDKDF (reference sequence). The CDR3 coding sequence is TGTGCCACCAGCAGTCCCAGGGGGCAAATAGGCTATGGCTACACCTTC. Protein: CATSSPRGQIGYGYTF.

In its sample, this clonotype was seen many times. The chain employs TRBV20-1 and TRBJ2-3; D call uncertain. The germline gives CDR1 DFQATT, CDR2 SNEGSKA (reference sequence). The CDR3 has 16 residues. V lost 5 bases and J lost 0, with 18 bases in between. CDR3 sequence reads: CSAPELASLSTDTQYF. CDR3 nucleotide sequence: TGCAGTGCTCCCGAATTAGCTTCTCTTAGCACAGATACGCAGTATTTT.

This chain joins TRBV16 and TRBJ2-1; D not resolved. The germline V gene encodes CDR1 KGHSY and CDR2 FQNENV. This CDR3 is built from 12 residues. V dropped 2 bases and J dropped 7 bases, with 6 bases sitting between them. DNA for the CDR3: TGTGCCAGCAGCCAAGGACGGAATGAGCAGTTCTTC. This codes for CASSQGRNEQFF.

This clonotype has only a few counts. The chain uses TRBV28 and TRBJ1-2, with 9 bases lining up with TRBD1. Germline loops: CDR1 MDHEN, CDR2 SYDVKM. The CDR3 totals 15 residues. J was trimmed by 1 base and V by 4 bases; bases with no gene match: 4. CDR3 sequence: CASSSGTGNNYGYTF. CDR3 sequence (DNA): TGTGCCAGCAGTTCAGGGACAGGGAATAACTATGGCTACACCTTC.

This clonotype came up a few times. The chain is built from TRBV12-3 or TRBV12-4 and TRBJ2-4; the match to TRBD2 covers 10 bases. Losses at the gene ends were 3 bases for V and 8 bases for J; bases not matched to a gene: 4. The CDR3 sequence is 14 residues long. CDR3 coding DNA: TGTGCCAGCAGTTTTTTGCTAGCGGGAGACATTCAGTACTTC. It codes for CASSFLLAGDIQYF.

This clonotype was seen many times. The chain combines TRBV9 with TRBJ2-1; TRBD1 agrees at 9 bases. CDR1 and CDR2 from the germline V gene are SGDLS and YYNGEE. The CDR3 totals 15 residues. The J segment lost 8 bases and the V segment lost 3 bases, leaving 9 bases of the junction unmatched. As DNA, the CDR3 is TGTGCCAGCAGCGACCGGGACAGGGATAAGGATGAGCAGTTCTTC. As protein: CASSDRDRDKDEQFF.

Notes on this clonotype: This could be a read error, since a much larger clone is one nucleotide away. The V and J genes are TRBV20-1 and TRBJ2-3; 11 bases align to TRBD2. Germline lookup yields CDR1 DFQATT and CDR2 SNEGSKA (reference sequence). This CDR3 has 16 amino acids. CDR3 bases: TGCTGTGCTACAGGACTAGCGGGTGTGAGCACAGATACGCAGTATTTT. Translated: CCATGLAGVSTDTQYF.

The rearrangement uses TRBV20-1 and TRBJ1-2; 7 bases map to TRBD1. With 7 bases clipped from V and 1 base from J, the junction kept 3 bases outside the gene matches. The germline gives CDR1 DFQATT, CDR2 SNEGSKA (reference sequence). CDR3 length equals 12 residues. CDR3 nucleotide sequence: TGCAGTGTCTCAGGGGGTAACTATGGCTACACCTTC. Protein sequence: CSVSGGNYGYTF.

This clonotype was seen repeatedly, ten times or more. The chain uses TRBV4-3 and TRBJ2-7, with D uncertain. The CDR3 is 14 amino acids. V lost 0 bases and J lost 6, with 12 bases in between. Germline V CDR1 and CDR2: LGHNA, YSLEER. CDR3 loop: CASSQDTQAAEQYF. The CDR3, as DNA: TGCGCCAGCAGCCAAGATACCCAGGCAGCCGAGCAGTACTTC.

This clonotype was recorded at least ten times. The CDR3 sequence is CASRLQGRPETQYF. In DNA, the CDR3 is TGTGCCAGCAGGCTACAGGGGAGGCCAGAGACCCAGTACTTC. The genes are TRBV7-2 and TRBJ2-5; D perhaps matches TRBD1 (7 bases). Germline V gene lookup returns CDR1 SGHTA and CDR2 FQGNSA. Trimming took off 6 bases at V and 4 bases at J, with 15 bases between the two ends. CDR3 size: 14 residues.

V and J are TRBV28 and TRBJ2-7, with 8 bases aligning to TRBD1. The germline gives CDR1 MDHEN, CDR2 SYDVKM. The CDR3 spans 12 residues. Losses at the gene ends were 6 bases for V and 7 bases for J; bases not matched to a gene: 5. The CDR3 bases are TGTGCCAGCAGCCGACAGGGGCAAGAGCAGTACTTC. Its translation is CASSRQGQEQYF.

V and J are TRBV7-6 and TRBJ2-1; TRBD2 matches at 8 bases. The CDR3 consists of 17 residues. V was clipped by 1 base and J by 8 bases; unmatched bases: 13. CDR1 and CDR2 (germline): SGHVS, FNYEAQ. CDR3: CASSLGQTREVWYEQFF. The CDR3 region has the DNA TGTGCCAGCAGCTTAGGACAGACGCGGGAGGTTTGGTATGAGCAGTTCTTC.

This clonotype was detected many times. As DNA, the CDR3 is TGTGCCCCCCCTACCTCTAATGAAAAACTGTTTTTT. This sequence encodes CAPPTSNEKLFF. V is TRBV7-2 and J is TRBJ1-4; D call uncertain. Germline assignment: CDR1 SGHTA and CDR2 FQGNSA. The CDR3 extends over 12 amino acids. V dropped 11 bases and J dropped 3 bases, with 10 bases sitting between them.

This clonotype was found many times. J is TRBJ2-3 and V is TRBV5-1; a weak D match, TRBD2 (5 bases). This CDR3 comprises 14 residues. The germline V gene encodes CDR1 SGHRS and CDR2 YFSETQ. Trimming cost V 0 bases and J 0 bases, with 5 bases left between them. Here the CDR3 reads CASSLERSTDTQYF. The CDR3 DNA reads TGCGCCAGCAGCTTGGAGCGGAGCACAGATACGCAGTATTTT.

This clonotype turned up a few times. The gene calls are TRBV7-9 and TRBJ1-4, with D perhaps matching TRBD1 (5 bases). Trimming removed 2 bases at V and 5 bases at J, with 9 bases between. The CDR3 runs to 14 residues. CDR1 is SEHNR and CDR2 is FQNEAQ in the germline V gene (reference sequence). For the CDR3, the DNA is TGTGCCAGCAGCTTACGACAGCTAAATGAAAAACTGTTTTTT. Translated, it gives CASSLRQLNEKLFF. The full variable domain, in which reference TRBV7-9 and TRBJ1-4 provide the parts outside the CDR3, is DTGVSQNPRHKITKRGQNVTFRCDPISEHNRLYWYRQTLGQGPEFLTYFQNEAQLEKSRLLSDRFSAERPKGSFSTLEIQRTEQGDSAMYLCASSLRQLNEKLFFGSGTQLSVL.

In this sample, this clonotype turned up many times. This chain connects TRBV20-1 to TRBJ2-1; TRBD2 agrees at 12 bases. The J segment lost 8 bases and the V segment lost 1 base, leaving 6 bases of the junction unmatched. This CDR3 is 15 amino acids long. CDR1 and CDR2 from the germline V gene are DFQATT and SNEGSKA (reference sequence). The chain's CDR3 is CSARVASGRAYEQFF. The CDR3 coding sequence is TGCAGTGCTAGAGTGGCTAGCGGGAGGGCCTATGAGCAGTTCTTC.

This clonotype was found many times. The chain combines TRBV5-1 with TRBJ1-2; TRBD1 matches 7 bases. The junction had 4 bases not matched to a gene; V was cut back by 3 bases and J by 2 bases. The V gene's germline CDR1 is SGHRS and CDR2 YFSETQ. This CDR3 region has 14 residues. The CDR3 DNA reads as TGCGCCAGCAGCTCGGGACAGCCAAACTATGGCTACACCTTC. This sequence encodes CASSSGQPNYGYTF.

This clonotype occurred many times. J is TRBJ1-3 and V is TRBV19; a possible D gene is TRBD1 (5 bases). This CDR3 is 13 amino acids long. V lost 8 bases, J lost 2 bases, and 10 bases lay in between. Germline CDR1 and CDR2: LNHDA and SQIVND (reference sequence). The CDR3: CASSGAAGNTIYF. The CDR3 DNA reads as TGTGCCAGTTCCGGGGCCGCTGGAAACACCATATATTTT.

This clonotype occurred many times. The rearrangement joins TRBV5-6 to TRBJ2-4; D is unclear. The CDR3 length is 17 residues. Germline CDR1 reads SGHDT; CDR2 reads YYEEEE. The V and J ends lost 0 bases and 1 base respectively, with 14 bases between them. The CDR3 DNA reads TGTGCCAGCAGCTTGGAGTTTGGTATAAGGGCCAAAAACATTCAGTACTTC. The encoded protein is CASSLEFGIRAKNIQYF.

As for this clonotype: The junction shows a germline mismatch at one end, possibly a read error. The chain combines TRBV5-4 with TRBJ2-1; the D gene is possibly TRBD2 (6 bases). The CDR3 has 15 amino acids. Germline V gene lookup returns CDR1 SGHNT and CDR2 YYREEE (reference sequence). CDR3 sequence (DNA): TGTGCCATCAGCTCCGGGACTCGCTGCTACAATGAGCAGTTCTTC. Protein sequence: CAISSGTRCYNEQFF.

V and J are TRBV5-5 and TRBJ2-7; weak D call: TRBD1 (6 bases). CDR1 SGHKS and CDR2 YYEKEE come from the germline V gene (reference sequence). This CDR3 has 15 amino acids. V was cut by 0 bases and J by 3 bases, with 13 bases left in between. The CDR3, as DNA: TGTGCCAGCAGCTTGGACAGGGTGGTTCTCTACGAGCAGTACTTC. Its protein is CASSLDRVVLYEQYF.

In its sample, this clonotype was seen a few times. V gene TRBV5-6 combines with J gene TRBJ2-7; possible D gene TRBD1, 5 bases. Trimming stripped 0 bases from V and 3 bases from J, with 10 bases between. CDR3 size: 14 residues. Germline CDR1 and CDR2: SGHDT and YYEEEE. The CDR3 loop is CASSLGQKNYEQYF. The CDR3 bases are TGTGCCAGCAGCTTGGGACAGAAAAACTACGAGCAGTACTTC.

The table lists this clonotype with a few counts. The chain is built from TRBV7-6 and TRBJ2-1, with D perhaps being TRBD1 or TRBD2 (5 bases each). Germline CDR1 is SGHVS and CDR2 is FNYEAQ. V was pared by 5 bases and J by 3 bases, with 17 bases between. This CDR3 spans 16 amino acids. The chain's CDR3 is CASSHGRDGYYNEQFF. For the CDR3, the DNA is TGTGCCAGCAGCCATGGCCGGGACGGATACTACAATGAGCAGTTCTTC. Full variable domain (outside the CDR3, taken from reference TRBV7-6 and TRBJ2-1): GAGVSQSPRYKVTKRGQDVALRCDPISGHVSLYWYRQALGQGPEFLTYFNYEAQQDKSGLPNDRFSAERPEGSISTLTIQRTEQRDSAMYRCASSHGRDGYYNEQFFGPGTRLTVL.

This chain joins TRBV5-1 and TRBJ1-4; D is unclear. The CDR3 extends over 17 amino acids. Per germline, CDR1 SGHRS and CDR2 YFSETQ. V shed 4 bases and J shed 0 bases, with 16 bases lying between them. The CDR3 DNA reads TGCGCCAGCAGCCCCCGCAGGCGGGCGGCAACTAATGAAAAACTGTTTTTT. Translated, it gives CASSPRRRAATNEKLFF.

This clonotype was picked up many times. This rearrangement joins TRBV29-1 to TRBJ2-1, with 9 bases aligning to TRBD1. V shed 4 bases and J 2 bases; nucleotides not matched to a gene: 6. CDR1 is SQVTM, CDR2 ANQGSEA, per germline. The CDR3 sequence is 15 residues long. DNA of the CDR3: TGCAGCGTTGGTAGAACAGGGGGCGCCTACAATGAGCAGTTCTTC. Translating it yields CSVGRTGGAYNEQFF.

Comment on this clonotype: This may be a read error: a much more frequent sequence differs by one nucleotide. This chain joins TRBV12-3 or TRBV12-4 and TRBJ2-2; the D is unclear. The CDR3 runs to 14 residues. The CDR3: CASRFARSTGELFF. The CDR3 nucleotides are TGTGCCAGCCGTTTCGCCAGAAGCACCGGGGAGCTGTTTTTT.